This TCR beta chain is drawn from a study of Tregs in tolerant kidney transplant recipients. Germline assignment: CDR1 SEHNR and CDR2 FQNEAQ (reference sequence). With 5 bases removed from V and 5 bases from J, the gap between germline ends came to 15 bases. CDR3 size: 15 residues. Some clones are missing from TCRdb's copy, which holds only in-frame ones; the method was immunoSEQ multiplex PCR. The profile shows hundreds of thousands of clones, roughly 80% of them singletons. Regarding this clone: What it binds is not known. The sample has other DNA sequences that encode this CDR3 too.

The study's findings and limits: Activated donor B cell expansion appeared to reveal the most relevant donor-specific TCRbeta repertoire. No direct test of biological reproducibility was done here.

This TCR derives from a human donor in good health. The gene calls are TRBV7-9 and TRBJ1-4; possibly TRBD1 for D (6 bases). Material for sequencing was CD4+ T cells from blood. CDR3 in DNA: TGTGCCAGCAGCCCCCAGGGGTTCCGGAATGAAAAACTGTTTTTT. Its translation is CASSPQGFRNEKLFF.